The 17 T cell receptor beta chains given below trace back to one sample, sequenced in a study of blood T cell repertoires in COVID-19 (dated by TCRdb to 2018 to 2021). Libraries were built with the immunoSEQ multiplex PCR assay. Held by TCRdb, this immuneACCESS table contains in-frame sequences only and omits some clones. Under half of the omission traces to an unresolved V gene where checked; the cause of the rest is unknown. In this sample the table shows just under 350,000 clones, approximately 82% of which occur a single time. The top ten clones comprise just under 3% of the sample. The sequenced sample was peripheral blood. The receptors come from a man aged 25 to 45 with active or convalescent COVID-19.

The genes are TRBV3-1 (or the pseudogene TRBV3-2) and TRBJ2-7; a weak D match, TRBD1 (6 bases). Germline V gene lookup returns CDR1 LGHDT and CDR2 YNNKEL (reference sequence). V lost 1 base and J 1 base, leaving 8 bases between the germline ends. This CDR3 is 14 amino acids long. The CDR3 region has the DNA TGTGCCAGCAGCCAAGGGACAGTTTCCTACGAGCAGTACTTC. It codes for CASSQGTVSYEQYF.

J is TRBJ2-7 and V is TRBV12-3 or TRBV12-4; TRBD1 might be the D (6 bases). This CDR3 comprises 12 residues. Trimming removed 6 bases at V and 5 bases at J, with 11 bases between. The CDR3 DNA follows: TGTGCCAGCAGGAACAGGGTCAACGAGCAGTACTTC. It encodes CASRNRVNEQYF.

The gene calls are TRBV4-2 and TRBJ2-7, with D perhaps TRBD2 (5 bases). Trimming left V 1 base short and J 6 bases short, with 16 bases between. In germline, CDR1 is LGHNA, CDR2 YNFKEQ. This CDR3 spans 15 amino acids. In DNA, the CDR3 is TGTGCCAGCAGCCAAGTTGGGCAGGAGCGGAGCGAGCAGTACTTC. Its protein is CASSQVGQERSEQYF.

The CDR3 nucleotides are TGTGCCAGCAGCCCCGGGACAGTGGGGAACACCATATATTTT. It is translated as CASSPGTVGNTIYF. The rearrangement links TRBV7-2 to TRBJ1-3; 7 bases align to TRBD1. The CDR3 is made up of 14 amino acids. The V gene's germline CDR1 is SGHTA and CDR2 FQGNSA. The V and J ends lost 5 bases and 7 bases, in that order; junction bases with no gene match: 8.

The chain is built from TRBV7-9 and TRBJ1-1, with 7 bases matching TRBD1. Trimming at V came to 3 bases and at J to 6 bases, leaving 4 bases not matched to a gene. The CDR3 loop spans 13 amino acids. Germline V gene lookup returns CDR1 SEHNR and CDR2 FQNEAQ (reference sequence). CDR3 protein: CASSLTGIPEAFF. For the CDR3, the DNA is TGTGCCAGCAGCTTGACAGGGATTCCTGAAGCTTTCTTT.

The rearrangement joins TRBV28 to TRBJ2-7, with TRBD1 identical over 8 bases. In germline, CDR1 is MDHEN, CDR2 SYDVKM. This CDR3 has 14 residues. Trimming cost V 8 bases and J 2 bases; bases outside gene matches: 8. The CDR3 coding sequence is TGTGCCAGCCGACAGGGGTTTGGGCCCTACGAGCAGTACTTC. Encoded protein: CASRQGFGPYEQYF.

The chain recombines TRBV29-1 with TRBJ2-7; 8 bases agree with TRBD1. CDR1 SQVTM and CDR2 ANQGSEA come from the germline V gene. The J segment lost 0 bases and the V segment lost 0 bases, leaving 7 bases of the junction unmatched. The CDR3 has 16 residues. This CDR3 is CSVEDVGQANSYEQYF. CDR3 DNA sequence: TGCAGCGTTGAAGATGTGGGACAGGCAAACTCCTACGAGCAGTACTTC.

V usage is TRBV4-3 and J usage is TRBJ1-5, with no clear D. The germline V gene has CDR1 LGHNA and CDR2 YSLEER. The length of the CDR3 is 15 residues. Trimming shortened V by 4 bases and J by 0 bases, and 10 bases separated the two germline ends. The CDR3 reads CASSPRWSSNQPQHF. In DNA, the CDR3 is TGCGCCAGCAGCCCGCGGTGGAGTAGCAATCAGCCCCAGCATTTT.

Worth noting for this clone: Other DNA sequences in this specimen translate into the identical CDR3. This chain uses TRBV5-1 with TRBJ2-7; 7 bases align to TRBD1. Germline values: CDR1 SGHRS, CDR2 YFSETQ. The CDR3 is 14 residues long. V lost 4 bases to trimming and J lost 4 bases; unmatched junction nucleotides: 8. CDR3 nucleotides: TGCGCCAGCAGCCCCCGGGACAGTGTTTACGAGCAGTACTTC. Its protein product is CASSPRDSVYEQYF.

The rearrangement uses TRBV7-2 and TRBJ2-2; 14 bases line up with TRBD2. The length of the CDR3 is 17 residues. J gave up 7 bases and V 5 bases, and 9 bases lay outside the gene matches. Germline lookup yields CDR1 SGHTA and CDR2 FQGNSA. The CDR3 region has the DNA TGTGCCAGCAGCCAATGGGGACTAGCGGGAGTTAGCGGGGAGCTGTTTTTT. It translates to CASSQWGLAGVSGELFF.

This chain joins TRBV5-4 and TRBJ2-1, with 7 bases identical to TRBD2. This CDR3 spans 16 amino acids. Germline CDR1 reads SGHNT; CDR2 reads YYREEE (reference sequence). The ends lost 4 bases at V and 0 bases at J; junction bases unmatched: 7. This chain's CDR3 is CASSRFGGSSYNEQFF. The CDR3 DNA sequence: TGTGCCAGCAGCCGCTTCGGGGGGAGCTCCTACAATGAGCAGTTCTTC.

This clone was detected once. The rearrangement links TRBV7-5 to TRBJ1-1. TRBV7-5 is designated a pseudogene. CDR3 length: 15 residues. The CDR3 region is CARSLRSGLETEAFF. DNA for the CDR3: TGTGCCAGAAGCTTAAGAAGCGGTCTTGAGACTGAAGCTTTCTTT.

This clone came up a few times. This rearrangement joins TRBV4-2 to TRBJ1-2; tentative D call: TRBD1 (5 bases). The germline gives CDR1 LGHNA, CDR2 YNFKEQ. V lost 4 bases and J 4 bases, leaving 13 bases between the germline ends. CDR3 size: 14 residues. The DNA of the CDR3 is TGTGCCAGCAGCCGAACCACTGACAGCTATGGCTACACCTTC. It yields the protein CASSRTTDSYGYTF.

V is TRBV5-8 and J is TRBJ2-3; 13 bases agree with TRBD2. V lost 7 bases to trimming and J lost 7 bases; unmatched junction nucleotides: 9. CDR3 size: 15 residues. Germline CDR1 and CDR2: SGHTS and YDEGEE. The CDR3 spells CASASGTSGMYTQYF. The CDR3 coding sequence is TGTGCCAGCGCCTCCGGGACTAGCGGGATGTATACGCAGTATTTT.

The chain's CDR3 is CASSPNAGGYNEQFF. DNA for the CDR3: TGTGCCAGCAGCCCCAACGCGGGAGGGTACAATGAGCAGTTCTTC. The rearrangement links TRBV2 to TRBJ2-1, with 9 bases identical to TRBD2. With 6 bases clipped from V and 4 bases from J, the junction kept 7 bases outside the gene matches. This CDR3 contains 15 residues. In germline, CDR1 is SNHLY, CDR2 FYNNEI. The entire variable domain, with the rest obtained from reference TRBV2 and TRBJ2-1, is as follows: EPEVTQTPSHQVTQMGQEVILRCVPISNHLYFYWYRQILGQKVEFLVSFYNNEISEKSEIFDDQFSVERPDGSNFTLKIRSTKLEDSAMYFCASSPNAGGYNEQFFGPGTRLTVL.

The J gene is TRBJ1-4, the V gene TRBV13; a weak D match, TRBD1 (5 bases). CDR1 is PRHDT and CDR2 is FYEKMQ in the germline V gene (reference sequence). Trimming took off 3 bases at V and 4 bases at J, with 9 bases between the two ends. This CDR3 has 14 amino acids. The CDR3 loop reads CASSFRDFNEKLFF. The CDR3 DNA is TGTGCCAGCAGCTTTCGGGACTTTAATGAAAAACTGTTTTTT.

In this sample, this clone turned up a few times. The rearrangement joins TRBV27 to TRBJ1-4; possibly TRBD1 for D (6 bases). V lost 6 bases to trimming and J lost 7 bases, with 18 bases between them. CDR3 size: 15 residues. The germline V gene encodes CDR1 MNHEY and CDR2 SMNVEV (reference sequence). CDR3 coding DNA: TGTGCCAGCAGCCACCGAAGGGGGGGAAGTGAAAAACTGTTTTTT. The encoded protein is CASSHRRGGSEKLFF. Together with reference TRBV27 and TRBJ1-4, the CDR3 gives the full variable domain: EAQVTQNPRYLITVTGKKLTVTCSQNMNHEYMSWYRQDPGLGLRQIYYSMNVEVTDKGDVPEGYKVSRKEKRNFPLILESPSPNQTSLYFCASSHRRGGSEKLFFGSGTQLSVL.